Each of the 26 T cell receptor beta chains below was sequenced from the same sample in a study of molecular identifiers for immune sequencing clone quantification. MiXCR, run by TCRdb on the PCR reads, gives a single entry per CDR3 protein. Seen here are some 41,000 distinct CDR3 sequences, roughly 24% observed once, and the top ten hold around 0.96%. The sample taken for sequencing was naive CD8+ T cells from blood, with Jurkat cell RNA spiked in. Subset described: FACS-sorted CD8+CD4-CCR7+CD45RA+ naive T cells. Receptor source: a human donor in good health. Some libraries in this study had Jurkat cell RNA spiked in.

In this sample, this clonotype turned up a few times. This chain links TRBV27 with TRBJ2-1; TRBD2 agrees at 7 bases. The CDR3 is 18 amino acids. In germline, CDR1 is MNHEY, CDR2 SMNVEV (reference sequence). V trimming: 2 bases; J trimming: 6 bases; junction bases outside the gene matches: 16. CDR3 nucleotides: TGTGCCAGCAGTTTAGTGAGGGTTTCGGGGGGACTGGGCAATGAGCAGTTCTTC. Translation: CASSLVRVSGGLGNEQFF.

V is TRBV13 and J is TRBJ2-7; no clear D. With 8 bases removed from V and 6 bases from J, the gap between germline ends came to 8 bases. The germline V gene has CDR1 PRHDT and CDR2 FYEKMQ (reference sequence). CDR3 length: 10 residues. CDR3 amino acids: CASRAGEQYF. The CDR3 DNA reads as TGTGCCAGCCGAGCTGGCGAGCAGTACTTC.

This clonotype occurred a few times. The chain uses TRBV27 and TRBJ2-1; D may be TRBD1 (6 bases). V was trimmed by 6 bases and J by 8 bases, leaving 11 bases between them. CDR1 is MNHEY and CDR2 is SMNVEV in the germline V gene (reference sequence). The CDR3 has 12 amino acids. CDR3 in amino acids: CASRPRGDEQFF. DNA for the CDR3: TGTGCCAGCAGACCCAGGGGCGATGAGCAGTTCTTC.

The table lists this clonotype with a count of one. This chain joins TRBV5-6 and TRBJ2-7, with D perhaps TRBD1 or TRBD2 (5 bases each). Germline lookup yields CDR1 SGHDT and CDR2 YYEEEE. V was clipped by 2 bases and J by 3 bases, with 30 bases between them. The CDR3 runs 20 residues. CDR3 nucleotide sequence: TGTGCCAGCAGCTTTTATCGTGGAAATCCCGAACCGGGGCTACACTACGAGCAGTACTTC. It translates to CASSFYRGNPEPGLHYEQYF.

This clonotype was counted many times. The rearrangement joins TRBV7-2 to TRBJ1-5; a weak D match, TRBD1 (6 bases). The CDR3 consists of 13 residues. Between the trimmed V and J ends, which lost 5 bases and 7 bases, there was a span of 12 bases. Germline assignment: CDR1 SGHTA and CDR2 FQGNSA. The CDR3 is CASSPWGGQPQHF. The CDR3 DNA sequence: TGTGCCAGCAGCCCCTGGGGGGGCCAGCCCCAGCATTTT.

This clonotype has at least ten counts. The J gene is TRBJ1-5, the V gene TRBV6-2 or TRBV6-3; D gene ambiguous. Germline-derived CDR1 and CDR2 are MNHEY and SVGEGT. The CDR3 consists of 16 residues. Trimming cost V 2 bases and J 0 bases, with 11 bases left between them. CDR3 sequence: CASSYTDGNSNQPQHF. In DNA form, the CDR3 reads TGTGCCAGCAGTTACACGGACGGGAATAGCAATCAGCCCCAGCATTTT.

This rearrangement joins TRBV5-4 to TRBJ1-1, with D maybe TRBD1 (5 bases). From germline, CDR1 is SGHNT and CDR2 YYREEE (reference sequence). V shed 7 bases and J shed 10 bases, with 20 bases lying between them. The CDR3 runs 13 residues. CDR3 loop: CASGVVGTAAAFF. CDR3 DNA: TGTGCCAGCGGAGTCGTCGGGACCGCTGCAGCTTTCTTT.

This clonotype is a singleton in its sample. Since a much larger clone is just one base distant, this may be a read error. The rearrangement links TRBV9 to TRBJ2-5, with 9 bases identical to TRBD2. This CDR3 spans 15 amino acids. CDR1 is SGDLS, CDR2 YYNGEE, per germline. J was trimmed by 4 bases and V by 0 bases; bases with no gene match: 4. CDR3 loop: CASSVEDSGRETQYF. CDR3 DNA: TGTGCCAGCAGCGTAGAAGATAGCGGGAGAGAGACCCAGTACTTC.

This clonotype was counted between two and nine times. This chain uses TRBV11-2 with TRBJ2-5; 9 positions match TRBD2. Germline V lookup: CDR1 SGHAT, CDR2 FQNNGV. V dropped 1 base and J dropped 0; count of bases not matched to a gene: 3. The CDR3 consists of 16 residues. The CDR3 region has the DNA TGTGCCAGCAGCTTAGGAGCGGGGGGTAACCAAGAGACCCAGTACTTC. It yields the protein CASSLGAGGNQETQYF.

The rearrangement joins TRBV4-3 to TRBJ2-7; 8 positions match TRBD2. Unmatched junction bases numbered 3, after V lost 1 base and J lost 4 bases. The CDR3 totals 14 residues. CDR1 and CDR2 (germline): LGHNA, YSLEER. CDR3 amino acids: CASSQASSGYEQYF. In DNA, the CDR3 is TGCGCCAGCAGCCAAGCGTCTAGCGGGTACGAGCAGTACTTC.

The chain employs TRBV5-6 and TRBJ1-5; D ambiguous. The CDR3 length is 16 residues. V was pared by 0 bases and J by 0 bases, with 10 bases between. Germline loops: CDR1 SGHDT, CDR2 YYEEEE. The CDR3 nucleotides are TGTGCCAGCAGCTTGGTAGAAAAGGATAGCAATCAGCCCCAGCATTTT. This sequence encodes CASSLVEKDSNQPQHF.

This clonotype was counted at least ten times. V gene TRBV27 combines with J gene TRBJ2-7, with a weak D call TRBD2 (6 bases). Looked up from germline, CDR1 is MNHEY and CDR2 is SMNVEV (reference sequence). The CDR3 is 14 residues long. The V end was cut by 4 bases, the J end by 6 bases, with 16 bases between. CDR3 nucleotide sequence: TGTGCCAGCAGTTCGTCTAGCGATGGTCCCGAGCAGTACTTC. Translated: CASSSSSDGPEQYF.

Comments on this clonotype: A read error may be the cause here, since a much bigger clone is one base away. This chain uses TRBV6-6 with TRBJ2-7; no reliable D call. Between the trimmed V and J ends, which lost 2 bases and 7 bases, there was a span of 9 bases. CDR3 length equals 12 residues. Germline assignment: CDR1 MNHNY and CDR2 SVGAGI (reference sequence). The CDR3 loop reads CASSYPKREQYF. As DNA, the CDR3 is TGTGCCAGCAGTTACCCGAAACGGGAGCAGTACTTC.

The sample holds many counts of this clonotype. The chain uses TRBV7-7 and TRBJ2-1; 7 nucleotides match TRBD1. From germline, CDR1 is SSHAT and CDR2 FNYEAQ (reference sequence). The CDR3 length is 14 residues. The trim removed 5 bases at V and 9 bases at J, leaving 10 bases unmatched. For the CDR3, the DNA is TGTGCCAGCAGCCCCGGGACAGCTTCTCTTGAGCAGTTCTTC. The encoded protein is CASSPGTASLEQFF.

This clonotype was seen more than once but under ten times. The final CDR3 position lacks the conserved phenylalanine or tryptophan, pointing to a likely read error. It is unclear where the CDR3 begins or ends on the DNA, so no DNA is shown, and the CDR3 is as TCRdb lists it. The chain uses TRBV5-1 and TRBJ2-3; the table names TRBD2, a call not compared with the DNA. Germline V gene lookup returns CDR1 SGHRS and CDR2 YFSETQ. The CDR3 totals 17 residues, both ends included. CDR3: CASSPERGTSHTDTQYV.

This clonotype showed up just once. Here the CDR3 omits its conserved ending phenylalanine or tryptophan, so a read error is the likely source. The chain recombines TRBV7-2 with TRBJ2-1, with 10 bases that match TRBD2. The CDR3 runs to 15 residues. Germline values: CDR1 SGHTA, CDR2 FQGNSA. V lost 6 bases and J lost 6; bases outside the gene matches: 8. The CDR3 DNA is TGTGCCAGCAGTACAAGCGGGAGGGGGGGCAATGAGCAGTTCGTC. Its translation is CASSTSGRGGNEQFV.

The table lists this clonotype with many counts. This chain joins TRBV2 and TRBJ2-1; tentative D call: TRBD2 (6 bases). V lost 6 bases and J 0 bases, leaving 12 bases between the germline ends. CDR3 size: 15 residues. Germline V gene lookup returns CDR1 SNHLY and CDR2 FYNNEI. The CDR3 reads CASREGLSSYNEQFF. The CDR3 coding sequence is TGTGCCAGCAGGGAGGGACTGAGCTCCTACAATGAGCAGTTCTTC.

A remark on this clonotype: A read error may explain this, as a much larger clone is one base away. V gene TRBV29-1 combines with J gene TRBJ2-6; a possible D gene is TRBD1 (5 bases). In germline, CDR1 is SQVTM, CDR2 ANQGSEA. The CDR3 contains 13 residues. Here the CDR3 reads CSVSLSGANVLPF. DNA of the CDR3: TGCAGCGTTAGTTTATCTGGGGCCAACGTCCTGCCTTTC. Together with reference TRBV29-1 and TRBJ2-6, the CDR3 gives the full variable domain: SAVISQKPSRDICQRGTSLTIQCQVDSQVTMMFWYRQQPGQSLTLIATANQGSEATYESGFVIDKFPISRPNLTFSTLTVSNMSPEDSSIYLCSVSLSGANVLPFGAGSRLTVL.

This clonotype was recorded many times. The chain has TRBV7-2 and TRBJ2-7, with 10 bases matching TRBD2. J lost 0 bases, V lost 4 bases, and 6 bases had no gene match. The germline gives CDR1 SGHTA, CDR2 FQGNSA. The CDR3 is 16 amino acids. CDR3 coding DNA: TGTGCCAGCAGCTCCCTTAGCGGGGGGCCCTCCTACGAGCAGTACTTC. This translates into CASSSLSGGPSYEQYF.

This clonotype was counted many times. V is TRBV11-2 and J is TRBJ2-5; possible D gene TRBD1, 6 bases. Between the trimmed V and J ends, which lost 0 bases and 1 base, there was a span of 12 bases. CDR3 size: 16 residues. Looked up from germline, CDR1 is SGHAT and CDR2 is FQNNGV. CDR3 sequence: CASSLDLWTAQETQYF. The CDR3 DNA sequence: TGTGCCAGCAGCTTAGATTTGTGGACAGCCCAAGAGACCCAGTACTTC.

This clonotype was recorded once. One base away lies a much larger clone, so this may be a sequencing read error. CDR3 residues: CASRSGGDDEQYF. CDR3 in DNA: TGTGCCAGCAGGTCTGGTGGGGACGACGAGCAGTACTTC. This chain links TRBV6-5 with TRBJ2-7; D possibly matches TRBD1 or TRBD2 (5 bases each). Trimming cost V 6 bases and J 5 bases, with 14 bases left between them. Germline values: CDR1 MNHEY, CDR2 SVGAGI. The CDR3 totals 13 residues.

There are many counts of this clonotype. This chain joins TRBV27 and TRBJ2-4, with a possible D match to TRBD2 (5 bases). Trimming removed 2 bases from V and 1 base from J, with 6 bases in between. This CDR3 region has 14 residues. Germline CDR1 and CDR2: MNHEY and SMNVEV (reference sequence). The CDR3 DNA sequence: TGTGCCAGCAGTTTACGGGGTGCCAAAAACATTCAGTACTTC. Protein: CASSLRGAKNIQYF.

This clonotype has a handful of counts. One base away lies a much larger clone, so this may be a sequencing read error. The genes are TRBV9 and TRBJ1-4, with D possibly TRBD1 on 5 matching bases. The length of the CDR3 is 14 residues. Germline V gene lookup returns CDR1 SGDLS and CDR2 YYNGEE. The V and J ends lost 4 bases and 5 bases respectively, with 12 bases between them. The CDR3 region is CASSMGPPNEKLFF. DNA for the CDR3: TGTGCCAGCAGCATGGGACCTCCGAATGAAAAACTGTTTTTT.

Many counts were recorded for this clonotype. The chain joins TRBV2 to TRBJ2-3; 7 bases fit TRBD1. Germline V gives CDR1 SNHLY, CDR2 FYNNEI. J was trimmed by 0 bases and V by 4 bases; bases with no gene match: 4. This CDR3 region has 15 residues. Written as DNA, the CDR3 is TGTGCCAGCAGTGCTCCGGGACAGAGCACAGATACGCAGTATTTT. Its translation: CASSAPGQSTDTQYF.

As to this clonotype: Given a much more abundant clone one base away, this may be a read error. This sequence joins TRBV4-3 and TRBJ2-7; 9 positions match TRBD1. Per germline, CDR1 LGHNA and CDR2 YSLEER. The CDR3 loop spans 13 amino acids. CDR3 sequence (DNA): TGCGCCAGCAGCCCAACAGGGGGCTACGTGCAGTACTTC. Protein sequence: CASSPTGGYVQYF.

This chain joins TRBV14 and TRBJ2-3; 11 bases agree with TRBD2. The CDR3 sequence is 17 residues long. Germline V gene lookup returns CDR1 SGHDN and CDR2 FVKESK. The junction had 8 bases not matched to a gene; V was cut back by 6 bases and J by 0 bases. The CDR3 here is CASRGLAGRPSTDTQYF. For the CDR3, the DNA is TGTGCCAGCAGAGGACTAGCGGGCCGCCCTAGCACAGATACGCAGTATTTT.